This entry features one TCR beta chain sequence. The germline gives CDR1 SNHLY, CDR2 FYNNEI. The CDR3 totals 12 residues. V lost 5 bases and J lost 6, with 10 bases in between. The data derive from a study of patients and donors after allogeneic stem cell transplantation. TCRdb used MiXCR to reprocess the RT-PCR reads, holding one entry per CDR3 protein. The profile shows about 150,000 distinct CDR3 sequences, about a third of them singletons. The sequence was collected from a human donor who was either an allogeneic HSCT recipient or a stem cell or donor lymphocyte infusion donor (not recorded which). It is not recorded whose cells these are; they may come from a transplant donor. The rearrangement links TRBV2 to TRBJ1-1; D ambiguous. The material sequenced was blood, either unsorted or a sorted T cell fraction (not recorded which). CDR3 coding DNA: TGTGCCAGCAGTCCCCCAGCCGCTGAAGCTTTCTTT. Residues: CASSPPAAEAFF.